The 21 T cell receptor beta chains reported below all come from one sample, sequenced in a study of blood T cell repertoires in COVID-19 (dated by TCRdb to 2020 to 2021). Library preparation used the immunoSEQ multiplex PCR assay. Entries here come from immuneACCESS through TCRdb and include only in-frame sequences with V and J called. Some clones fail to appear in such tables; in the studies checked, an unresolved V gene covers under half of the shortfall, and the cause of the remainder is unknown. This sample holds hundreds of thousands of clones; approximately 87% were observed only once. Together, the top ten hold approximately 2.5% of the sample. What was sequenced was peripheral blood. The source of these receptors is a woman aged 70 to 79 with active or convalescent COVID-19.

The V call is TRBV11-1, the J call TRBJ2-1; 12 bases are shared with TRBD2. Germline V CDR1 and CDR2: SGHAT, FQDESV (reference sequence). This CDR3 comprises 15 residues. With 5 bases clipped from V and 4 bases from J, the junction kept 3 bases outside the gene matches. CDR3 coding DNA: TGTGCCAGCAGCCAGGGACTAGCGGGTTACAATGAGCAGTTCTTC. It codes for CASSQGLAGYNEQFF.

This chain links TRBV10-3 with TRBJ2-2; TRBD2 aligns across 7 bases. Germline values: CDR1 ENHRY, CDR2 SYGVKD. The CDR3 has 15 residues. The trim removed 0 bases at V and 5 bases at J, leaving 3 bases unmatched. The DNA for the CDR3 is TGTGCCATCAGTGAGTCCCGGGGGGAGACCGGGGAGCTGTTTTTT. Translation: CAISESRGETGELFF.

This clone came up once. The chain is built from TRBV7-3 and TRBJ1-3; TRBD1 matches at 7 bases. The V segment lost 5 bases and the J segment 0 bases; nucleotides outside the gene matches: 10. This CDR3 region has 17 residues. Looked up from germline, CDR1 is SGHTA and CDR2 is FQGTGA. The CDR3 loop is CASSIGTVSVSGNTIYF. Here the CDR3 DNA reads TGTGCCAGCAGCATCGGGACAGTTAGTGTCTCTGGAAACACCATATATTTT.

The chain joins TRBV5-5 to TRBJ2-7; possible D gene TRBD1, 5 bases. Trimming took off 4 bases at V and 0 bases at J, with 26 bases between the two ends. Per germline, CDR1 SGHKS and CDR2 YYEKEE (reference sequence). CDR3 length: 19 amino acids. CDR3 residues: CASSLSVGVGATLSYEQYF. In nucleotides, the CDR3 is TGTGCCAGCAGCCTAAGTGTGGGTGTTGGGGCAACTCTCTCCTACGAGCAGTACTTC.

V is TRBV4-3 and J is TRBJ1-6; D gene ambiguous. CDR3 length: 15 residues. V lost 0 bases and J lost 7, with 10 bases in between. Germline V lookup: CDR1 LGHNA, CDR2 YSLEER. For the CDR3, the DNA is TGCGCCAGCAGCCAAGATCCCCCCCCAAATTCACCCCTCCACTTT. Amino acids: CASSQDPPPNSPLHF.

The chain links TRBV10-2 to TRBJ2-1, with 7 bases fitting TRBD2. Germline V lookup: CDR1 WSHSY, CDR2 SAAADI. The trim removed 5 bases at V and 9 bases at J, leaving 19 bases unmatched. The CDR3 extends over 17 amino acids. In DNA form, the CDR3 reads TGCGCCAGCAGTCAAGATCGACCTAGCGGTGCTCTTACTGAGCAGTTCTTC. Translation gives CASSQDRPSGALTEQFF.

The chain joins TRBV5-8 to TRBJ1-5, with D uncertain. V dropped 2 bases and J dropped 0 bases, with 9 bases sitting between them. From germline, CDR1 is SGHTS and CDR2 YDEGEE. This CDR3 is built from 15 residues. The CDR3 loop is CASSFYSNSNQPQHF. CDR3 DNA: TGTGCCAGCAGCTTTTACAGCAATAGCAATCAGCCCCAGCATTTT.

This clone turned up a few times. The rearrangement links TRBV3-1 (or the pseudogene TRBV3-2) to TRBJ2-3; maybe TRBD1 (6 bases). The V gene's germline CDR1 is LGHDT and CDR2 YNNKEL (reference sequence). The germline V and J ends were trimmed by 4 bases and 5 bases, with 16 bases remaining between them. The CDR3 spans 15 residues. CDR3 protein: CASSREQGRGDTQYF. CDR3 bases: TGTGCCAGCAGCCGGGAACAGGGACGAGGAGATACGCAGTATTTT.

This clone has only one observation. This chain connects TRBV30 to TRBJ2-5; D might be TRBD2 (5 bases). Germline V gene lookup returns CDR1 GTSNPN and CDR2 SVGIG (reference sequence). The CDR3 spans 13 residues. V was cut by 0 bases and J by 2 bases, with 7 bases left in between. The CDR3 nucleotides are TGTGCCTGGAGTGTTAGCGCGCAAGAGACCCAGTACTTC. Translating it yields CAWSVSAQETQYF.

This clone came up a few times. The chain couples TRBV7-8 to TRBJ1-6, with 10 bases identical to TRBD1. Germline assignment: CDR1 SGHVS and CDR2 FQNEAQ. J was trimmed by 8 bases and V by 6 bases; bases with no gene match: 4. The CDR3 has 14 amino acids. The CDR3 DNA reads as TGTGCCAGCAGTAGAGGACAGGGGGATTCACCCCTCCACTTT. Encoded protein: CASSRGQGDSPLHF.

The rearrangement links TRBV7-9 to TRBJ1-1, with a weak D call TRBD1 (6 bases). CDR1 SEHNR and CDR2 FQNEAQ come from the germline V gene (reference sequence). Trimming cost V 3 bases and J 0 bases, with 11 bases left between them. CDR3 length: 15 residues. The CDR3 DNA sequence: TGTGCCAGCAGCTTGGGGGCCCTAATGAACACTGAAGCTTTCTTT. Its translation: CASSLGALMNTEAFF.

This chain joins TRBV5-4 and TRBJ2-3, with D perhaps TRBD2 (7 bases). Germline-derived CDR1 and CDR2 are SGHNT and YYREEE (reference sequence). The CDR3 spans 14 residues. Trimming pared 3 bases from V and 6 bases from J, leaving 14 bases between. Here the CDR3 DNA reads TGTGCCAGCAGCTCGAAGGGGGAGGGGGATACGCAGTATTTT. As protein: CASSSKGEGDTQYF. The full variable domain, its missing parts supplied by reference TRBV5-4 and TRBJ2-3, is ETGVTQSPTHLIKTRGQQVTLRCSSQSGHNTVSWYQQALGQGPQFIFQYYREEENGRGNFPPRFSGLQFPNYSSELNVNALELDDSALYLCASSSKGEGDTQYFGPGTRLTVL.

This clone was counted a single time. The chain uses TRBV20-1 and TRBJ2-3; a possible D gene is TRBD1 (6 bases). Germline lookup yields CDR1 DFQATT and CDR2 SNEGSKA (reference sequence). The V and J ends lost 6 bases and 2 bases respectively, with 6 bases between them. The CDR3 loop spans 11 amino acids. CDR3 nucleotides: TGCAGTGCGGGGGCCACAGATACGCAGTATTTT. This codes for CSAGATDTQYF.

This clone showed up just a few times. This rearrangement joins TRBV19 to TRBJ2-3, with 12 nucleotides matching TRBD2. Germline-derived CDR1 and CDR2 are LNHDA and SQIVND (reference sequence). The CDR3 sequence is 17 residues long. V lost 6 bases and J lost 5; bases outside the gene matches: 12. The DNA of the CDR3 is TGTGCCAGTAGCCCCCCTCGACTAGCGGGAGTTTTAGATACGCAGTATTTT. It translates to CASSPPRLAGVLDTQYF.

For the CDR3, the DNA is TGTGCCAGCAGCACGGACAGAACCTATGGCTACACCTTC. It is translated as CASSTDRTYGYTF. The V gene is TRBV5-4, the J gene TRBJ1-2; possible D gene TRBD1, 6 bases. V lost 4 bases and J lost 4, with 11 bases in between. This CDR3 has 13 amino acids. CDR1 and CDR2 from the germline V gene are SGHNT and YYREEE (reference sequence).

This clone was found once. The chain uses TRBV2 and TRBJ1-1; D uncertain. Trimming stripped 10 bases from V and 3 bases from J, with 18 bases between. Germline V gene lookup returns CDR1 SNHLY and CDR2 FYNNEI. The CDR3 runs 14 residues. This CDR3 is CATTRESRDTEAFF. As DNA, the CDR3 is TGTGCCACCACACGGGAATCAAGGGACACTGAAGCTTTCTTT.

In its sample, this clone was seen once. The chain joins TRBV18 to TRBJ2-7, with 10 bases identical to TRBD2. Germline assignment: CDR1 KGHSH and CDR2 LQKENI. The CDR3 has 17 amino acids. V lost 2 bases to trimming and J lost 0 bases; unmatched junction nucleotides: 7. The CDR3 DNA sequence: TGTGCCAGCTCACCAGGGCTAGCGGGGGCCACCTCCTACGAGCAGTACTTC. Translated: CASSPGLAGATSYEQYF.

The chain uses TRBV4-1 and TRBJ1-5; TRBD1 aligns across 10 bases. The length of the CDR3 is 15 residues. V was pared by 2 bases and J by 5 bases, with 3 bases of the junction left unmatched. The germline gives CDR1 MGHRA, CDR2 YSYEKL. The CDR3 DNA is TGCGCCAGCAGCCAATCCGGGACAGGGGATCAGCCCCAGCATTTT. The encoded protein is CASSQSGTGDQPQHF.

This clone was counted many times. The rearrangement links TRBV7-3 to TRBJ2-5; D is unclear. The CDR3 is 13 amino acids. CDR1 and CDR2 from the germline V gene are SGHTA and FQGTGA. Trimming took off 4 bases at V and 2 bases at J, with 8 bases between the two ends. The CDR3 coding sequence is TGTGCCAGCAGCTCTTTAGCTCAAGAGACCCAGTACTTC. Protein sequence: CASSSLAQETQYF.

The chain joins TRBV5-1 to TRBJ2-1, with 9 bases lining up with TRBD1. The CDR3 covers 14 residues. Trimming removed 4 bases from V and 3 bases from J; junction bases left unmatched: 2. In germline, CDR1 is SGHRS, CDR2 YFSETQ. CDR3 bases: TGCGCCAGCAGCGAGGGACAGGGCTACAATGAGCAGTTCTTC. Translation gives CASSEGQGYNEQFF.

V and J are TRBV5-1 and TRBJ2-7, with TRBD2 as a possible D gene (6 bases). V gave up 4 bases and J gave up 2 bases, with 16 bases separating them. The CDR3 contains 15 residues. Germline V gene data show CDR1 as SGHRS and CDR2 as YFSETQ. Here the CDR3 reads CASSRRDWPTYEQYF. As DNA, the CDR3 is TGCGCCAGCAGCCGTCGGGACTGGCCGACCTACGAGCAGTACTTC.